Sequencing of this TCR beta chain was carried out in a study of T cell responses to AZD1222 COVID-19 vaccine. Study conclusions and caveats: Dominant at 160-218 and 743-854, vaccine-associated CD4 TCRs also spanned spike.

The CDR3 consists of 14 residues. The germline V gene encodes CDR1 SGHTA and CDR2 FQGTGA. V was pared by 5 bases and J by 4 bases, with 4 bases of the junction left unmatched. As concerns this clone: Its target is not known.

TCRdb's table, derived via immunoSEQ multiplex PCR, lists solely in-frame clones and lacks some. Among 90,000 to 120,000 clones, 70% to 90% were seen once, and the ten largest hold 4.5% to 6%. The sequence came from an adult who received the AZD1222 COVID-19 vaccine. Sequencing used peripheral blood, obtained 28 days after the second AZD1222 dose. The chain employs TRBV7-3 and TRBJ1-1; 10 bases are shared with TRBD1. CDR3 DNA sequence: TGTGCCAGCAGCCAGGGACAGGGGAGCACTGAAGCTTTCTTT. This gives the protein CASSQGQGSTEAFF.